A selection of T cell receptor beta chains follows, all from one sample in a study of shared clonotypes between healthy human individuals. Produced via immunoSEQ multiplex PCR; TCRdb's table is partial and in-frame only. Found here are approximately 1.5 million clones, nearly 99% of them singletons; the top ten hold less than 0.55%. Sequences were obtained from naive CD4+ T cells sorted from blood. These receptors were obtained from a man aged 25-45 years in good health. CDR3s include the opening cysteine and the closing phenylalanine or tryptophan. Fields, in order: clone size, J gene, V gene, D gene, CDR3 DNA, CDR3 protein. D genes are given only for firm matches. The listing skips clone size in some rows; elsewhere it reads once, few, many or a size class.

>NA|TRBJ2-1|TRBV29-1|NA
TGCAGCGTTGACGGGTTATCATACAATGAGCAGTTCTTC
CSVDGLSYNEQFF
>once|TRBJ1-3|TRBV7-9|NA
TGTGCCAGCAGCTTAGCCCCTAGCTCTGGAAACACCATATATTTT
CASSLAPSSGNTIYF
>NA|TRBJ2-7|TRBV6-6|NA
TGTGCCAGCACCCAACAGGTGAGCTCCTACGAGCAGTACTTC
CASTQQVSSYEQYF
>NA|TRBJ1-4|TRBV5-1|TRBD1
TGCGCCAGCAGCCAACAGACAGGGACTAATGAAAAACTGTTTTTT
CASSQQTGTNEKLFF
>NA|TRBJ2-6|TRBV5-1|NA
TGCGCCAGCAGCTCTAACCTTCCCGGGGCCAACGTCCTGACTTTC
CASSSNLPGANVLTF
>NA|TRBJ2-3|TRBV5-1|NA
TGCGCCAGCAGCTTGGTCGGGGCCAACACAGATACGCAGTATTTT
CASSLVGANTDTQYF
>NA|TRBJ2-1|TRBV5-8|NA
TGTGCCAGCAGCTTGGGTCTTGGCAATGAGCAGTTCTTC
CASSLGLGNEQFF
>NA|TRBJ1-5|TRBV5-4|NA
TGTGCCAGCAGCTTGGAAGGGGGAAACCAGCCCCAGCATTTT
CASSLEGGNQPQHF
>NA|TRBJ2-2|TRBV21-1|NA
TGTGCCAGCAGCTCACCACCACTAGCGGGAGCGACCGGGGAGCTGTTTTTT
CASSSPPLAGATGELFF
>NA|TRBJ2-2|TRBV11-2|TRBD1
TGTGCCAGCAGCCCACAGGGACAGGTTTCCACCGGGGAGCTGTTTTTT
CASSPQGQVSTGELFF
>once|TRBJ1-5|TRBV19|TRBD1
TGTGCCGGGGGCAGGGGGGCGGCTAGCAATCAGCCCCAGCATTTT
CAGGRGAASNQPQHF
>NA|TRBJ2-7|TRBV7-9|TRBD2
TGTGCCAGCAGCCCTAGCGGGCACCCCGGGGAGCAGTACTTC
CASSPSGHPGEQYF
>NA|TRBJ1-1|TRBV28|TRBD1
TGTGCCAGCAGTTTACTCGGACAGGGTAGGGAAGCTTTCTTT
CASSLLGQGREAFF
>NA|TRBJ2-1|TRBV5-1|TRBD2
TGCGCCAGCAGCTTGAGCGGGAGGGGATACAATGAGCAGTTCTTC
CASSLSGRGYNEQFF
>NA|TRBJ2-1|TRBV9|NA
TGTGCCAGCAGCGTTTTTTCGGGAGTGGCTTACAATGAGCAGTTCTTC
CASSVFSGVAYNEQFF
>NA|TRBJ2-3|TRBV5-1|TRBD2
TGCGCCAGCAGCCGGGGTAGCGGGAGAGGTACAGATACGCAGTATTTT
CASSRGSGRGTDTQYF
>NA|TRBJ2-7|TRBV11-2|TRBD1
TGTGCCAGCAGCTTAAAAGGAGGGACAGGCATCTACGAGCAGTACTTC
CASSLKGGTGIYEQYF
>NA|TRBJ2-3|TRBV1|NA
TGCACCAGCAGCCATCCCCGGGACCCCGGCACAGATACGCAGTATTTT
CTSSHPRDPGTDTQYF
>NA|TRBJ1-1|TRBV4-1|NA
TGCGCCAGCAGCCCGGAGGAAGCGCTGAACACTGAAGCTTTCTTT
CASSPEEALNTEAFF
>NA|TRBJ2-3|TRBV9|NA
TGTGCCAGCAGCGTAGTAGCGGCTAGCACAGATACGCAGTATTTT
CASSVVAASTDTQYF
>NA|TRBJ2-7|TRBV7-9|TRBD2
TGTGCCAGCAGCCCAGCCCTTAGCGGGAGGGCCTCCTACGAGCAGTACTTC
CASSPALSGRASYEQYF
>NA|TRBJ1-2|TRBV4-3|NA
TGCGCCAGCAGCCAAGATCGGAGGGATAACTATGGCTACACCTTC
CASSQDRRDNYGYTF
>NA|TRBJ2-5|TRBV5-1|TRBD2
TGCGCCAGCAGCTTGGCCCGCGGGGGTATTGAGACCCAGTACTTC
CASSLARGGIETQYF
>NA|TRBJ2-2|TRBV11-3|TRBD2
TGTGCCAGCAGCCCAAGTAGCGGGATTGACACCGGGGAGCTGTTTTTT
CASSPSSGIDTGELFF
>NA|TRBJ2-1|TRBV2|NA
TGTGCCAGCAGTGACAGGGCGGCCTACAATGAGCAGTTCTTC
CASSDRAAYNEQFF
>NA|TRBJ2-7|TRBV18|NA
TGTGCCAGCTCCTCCCCGGACGGATACGAGCAGTACTTC
CASSSPDGYEQYF
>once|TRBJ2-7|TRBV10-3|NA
TGTGCCATCAGCCAGCTAGACTACTCGAGCGAGCAGTACTTC
CAISQLDYSSEQYF
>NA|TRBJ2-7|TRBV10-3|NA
TGTGCCATCAGTGAGTCGACTCGTAGTTACGAGCAGTACTTC
CAISESTRSYEQYF
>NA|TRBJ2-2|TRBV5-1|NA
TGCGCCAGCCGAACCGGGACTGCTAACACCGGGGAGCTGTTTTTT
CASRTGTANTGELFF
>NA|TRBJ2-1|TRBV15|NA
TGTGCCACCAGCAGAGAAGACCTCAACAATGAGCAGTTCTTC
CATSREDLNNEQFF